The 2 T cell receptor beta chains below were found in one sample sequenced in a study of blood T cell repertoires in COVID-19. The assay was immunoSEQ multiplex PCR, and TCRdb's table has in-frame clones only and misses some. Among about 200,000 clones listed, 90% to 95% were seen once. What was sequenced was peripheral blood. These receptors came from a man in his 60s with COVID-19, enrolled during active disease.

The chain uses TRBV7-2 and TRBJ2-7; D is possibly TRBD2 (5 bases). The CDR3 totals 15 residues. Trimming pared 1 base from V and 0 bases from J, leaving 10 bases between. Germline lookup yields CDR1 SGHTA and CDR2 FQGNSA. The CDR3: CASSLGPGSSYEQYF. The CDR3 region has the DNA TGTGCCAGCAGCTTAGGACCGGGGAGCTCCTACGAGCAGTACTTC.

V and J are TRBV19 and TRBJ2-1; TRBD1 matches at 8 bases. CDR3 length: 14 residues. Germline values: CDR1 LNHDA, CDR2 SQIVND (reference sequence). Trimming took 7 bases from V and 6 from J; bases not matched to a gene: 8. The DNA for the CDR3 is TGTGCCAGTACCACACGGACAGGGTCCAATGAGCAGTTCTTC. Its translation: CASTTRTGSNEQFF.